This T cell receptor (beta chain) was identified in a study of CD8 T cells in ankylosing spondylitis. Germline CDR1 is LGHNA and CDR2 is YNFKEQ. The J segment lost 1 base and the V segment lost 4 bases, leaving 7 bases of the junction unmatched. The CDR3 consists of 15 residues. Study outcomes and limitations: Previous work reported some of these motif variants in the synovial fluid and blood of reactive arthritis. Enrichment of disease-linked clones was reportedly significant in matched ankylosing spondylitis synovial fluid. Blood of patients with ankylosing spondylitis appeared to be characterized by a TCR beta motif of eight or nine highly homologous variants.

TCRdb analysed the 5' RACE reads with MiXCR anew, one entry per CDR3 protein. Of some 800,000 distinct CDR3 sequences listed, about 11% are singletons. This clonotype appeared a few times. As yet, its antigen is unknown. The material sequenced was blood, either unsorted or a sorted T cell fraction (not recorded which). The clonotype was recovered from a male donor with ankylosing spondylitis. The rearrangement links TRBV4-2 to TRBJ2-7, with 7 positions matching TRBD1. CDR3 amino acids: CASSPAQGVSYEQYF. CDR3 bases: TGTGCCAGCAGCCCCGCTCAGGGGGTTTCCTACGAGCAGTACTTC.